The clone carrying this T cell receptor beta chain was recorded once. The source of the sample is a study of blood T cell repertoires in COVID-19. Study context: The study drew acute and convalescent COVID-19 samples from the United States, Italy and Spain.

Measured with immunoSEQ multiplex PCR; TCRdb has only the in-frame clones, and not every one. The repertoire holds a few hundred thousand clones, about 87% seen once, with approximately 1.2% in the top ten. Symptom resolution, clearance, or two negative PCRs marked the recovered donors of Cohort 3. Source material: PBMCs or T cells enriched from blood (not recorded which). The clonotype was recovered from a man aged 30 to 45 who had recovered from COVID-19.

In nucleotides, the CDR3 is TGTGCCAGCAGCGGATTGTTGACCCTAGGTGGGGAGCTGTTTTTT. Translation gives CASSGLLTLGGELFF. This rearrangement joins TRBV7-9 to TRBJ2-2; D is undetermined. Trimming removed 5 bases from V and 8 bases from J, with 18 bases in between. CDR3 size: 15 residues. Germline CDR1 reads SEHNR; CDR2 reads FQNEAQ (reference sequence).